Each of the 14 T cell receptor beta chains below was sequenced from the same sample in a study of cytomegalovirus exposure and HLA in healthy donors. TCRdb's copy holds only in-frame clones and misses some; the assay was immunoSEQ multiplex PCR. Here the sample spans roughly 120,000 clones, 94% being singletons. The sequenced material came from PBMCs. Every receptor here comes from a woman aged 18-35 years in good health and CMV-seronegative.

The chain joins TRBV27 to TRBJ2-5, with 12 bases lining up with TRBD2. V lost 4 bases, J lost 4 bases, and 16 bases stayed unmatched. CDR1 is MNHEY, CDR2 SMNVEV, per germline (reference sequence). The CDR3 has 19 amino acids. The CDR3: CASSYSLAGLAGIGETQYF. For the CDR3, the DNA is TGTGCCAGCAGTTATTCCCTTGCCGGACTAGCGGGAATTGGAGAGACCCAGTACTTC.

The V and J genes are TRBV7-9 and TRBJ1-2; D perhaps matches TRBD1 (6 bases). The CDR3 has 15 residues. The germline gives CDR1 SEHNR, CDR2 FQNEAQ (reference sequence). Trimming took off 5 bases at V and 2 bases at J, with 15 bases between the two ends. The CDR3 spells CASSQNRDGNYGYTF. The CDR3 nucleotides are TGTGCCAGCAGCCAGAACAGGGACGGAAACTATGGCTACACCTTC.

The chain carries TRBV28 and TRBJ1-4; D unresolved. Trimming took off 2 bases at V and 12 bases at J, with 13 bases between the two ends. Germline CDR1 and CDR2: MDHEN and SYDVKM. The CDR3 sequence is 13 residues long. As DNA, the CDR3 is TGTGCCAGCAGTTTAAGGTTGGGAGGCGAACTGTTTTTT. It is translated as CASSLRLGGELFF.

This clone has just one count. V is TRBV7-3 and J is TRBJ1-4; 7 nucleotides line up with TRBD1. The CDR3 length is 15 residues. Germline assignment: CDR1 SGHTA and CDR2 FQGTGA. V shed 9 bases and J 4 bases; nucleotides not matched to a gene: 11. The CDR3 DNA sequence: TGTGCCAGAGAATGGAGGAGGGGGCGTAATGAAAAACTGTTTTTT. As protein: CAREWRRGRNEKLFF. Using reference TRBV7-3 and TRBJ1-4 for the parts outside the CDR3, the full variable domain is GAGVSQTPSNKVTEKGKYVELRCDPISGHTALYWYRQSLGQGPEFLIYFQGTGAADDSGLPNDRFFAVRPEGSVSTLKIQRTERGDSAVYLCAREWRRGRNEKLFFGSGTQLSVL.

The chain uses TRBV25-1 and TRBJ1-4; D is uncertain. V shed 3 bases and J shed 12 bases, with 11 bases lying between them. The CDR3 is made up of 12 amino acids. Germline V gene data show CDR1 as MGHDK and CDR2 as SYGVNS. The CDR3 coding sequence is TGTGCCAGCAGTGACGCCATTTCGGAACTGTTTTTT. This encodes CASSDAISELFF.

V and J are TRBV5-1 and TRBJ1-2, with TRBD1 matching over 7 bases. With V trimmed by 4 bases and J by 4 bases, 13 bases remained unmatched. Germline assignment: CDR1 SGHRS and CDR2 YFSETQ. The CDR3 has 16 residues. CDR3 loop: CASSTVGDSIIYGYTF. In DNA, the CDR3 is TGCGCCAGCAGCACCGTTGGGGACAGTATAATCTATGGCTACACCTTC.

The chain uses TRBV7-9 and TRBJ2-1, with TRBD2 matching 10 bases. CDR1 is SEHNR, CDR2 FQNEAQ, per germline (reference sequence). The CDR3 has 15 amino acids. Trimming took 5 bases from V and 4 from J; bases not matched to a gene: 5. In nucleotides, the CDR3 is TGTGCCAGCAGCCAGGGACTAGCGAATTACAATGAGCAGTTCTTC. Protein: CASSQGLANYNEQFF.

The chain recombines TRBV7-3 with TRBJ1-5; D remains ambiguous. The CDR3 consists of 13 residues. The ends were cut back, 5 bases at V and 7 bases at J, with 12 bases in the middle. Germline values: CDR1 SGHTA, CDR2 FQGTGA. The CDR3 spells CASSPTRGQPQHF. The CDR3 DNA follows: TGTGCCAGCAGCCCCACGAGAGGGCAGCCCCAGCATTTT. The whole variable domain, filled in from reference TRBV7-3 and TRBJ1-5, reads GAGVSQTPSNKVTEKGKYVELRCDPISGHTALYWYRQSLGQGPEFLIYFQGTGAADDSGLPNDRFFAVRPEGSVSTLKIQRTERGDSAVYLCASSPTRGQPQHFGDGTRLSIL.

CDR3 sequence: CASSQAGTEETQYF. CDR3 in DNA: TGCGCCAGCAGCCAAGCCGGGACAGAAGAGACCCAGTACTTC. This rearrangement joins TRBV4-1 to TRBJ2-5; 7 nucleotides match TRBD1. V shed 1 base, J shed 3 bases, and the junction held 2 bases outside the gene matches. Germline loops: CDR1 MGHRA, CDR2 YSYEKL. The CDR3 runs to 14 residues.

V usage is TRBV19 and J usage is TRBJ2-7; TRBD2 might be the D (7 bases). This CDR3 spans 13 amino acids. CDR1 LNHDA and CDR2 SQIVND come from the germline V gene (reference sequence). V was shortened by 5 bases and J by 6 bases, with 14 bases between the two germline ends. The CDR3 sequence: CASSLRGASEQYF. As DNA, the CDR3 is TGTGCCAGTAGTCTCCGGGGGGCCAGCGAGCAGTACTTC.

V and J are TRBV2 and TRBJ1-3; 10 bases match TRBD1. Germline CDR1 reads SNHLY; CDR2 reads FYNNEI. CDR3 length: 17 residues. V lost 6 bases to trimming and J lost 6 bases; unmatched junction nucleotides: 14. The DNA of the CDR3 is TGTGCCAGCAGGGCGGGGACAGGGGACAGTGAGGAAAACACCATATATTTT. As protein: CASRAGTGDSEENTIYF.

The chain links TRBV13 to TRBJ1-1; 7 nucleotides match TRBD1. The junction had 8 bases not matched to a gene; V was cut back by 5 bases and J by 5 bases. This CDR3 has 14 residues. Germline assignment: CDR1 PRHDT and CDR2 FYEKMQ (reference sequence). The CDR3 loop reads CASSLRQGGTEAFF. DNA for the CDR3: TGTGCCAGCAGCCTCCGACAGGGCGGGACTGAAGCTTTCTTT.

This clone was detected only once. The CDR3 DNA is TGTGCCAGCAGCTTAAACCGGGGTCCCTACGAGCAGTACTTC. This sequence encodes CASSLNRGPYEQYF. The V and J genes are TRBV11-2 and TRBJ2-7, with D possibly being TRBD2 (5 bases). Germline values: CDR1 SGHAT, CDR2 FQNNGV. The V end was cut by 2 bases, the J end by 2 bases, with 10 bases between. The CDR3 consists of 14 residues.

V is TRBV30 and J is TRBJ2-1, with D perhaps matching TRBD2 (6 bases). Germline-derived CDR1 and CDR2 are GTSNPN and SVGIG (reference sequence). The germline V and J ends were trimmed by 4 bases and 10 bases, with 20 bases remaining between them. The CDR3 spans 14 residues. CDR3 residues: CAWTARGRTGEQFF. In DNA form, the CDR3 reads TGTGCCTGGACCGCGCGGGGCAGGACTGGGGAGCAGTTCTTC.